This T cell receptor (beta chain) is from a study of radiation and T cells in renal cell carcinoma. Time point noted: blood 2 weeks post-SBRT. Treatment meaning: 15 Gy SBRT to primary tumor, nephrectomy 4 weeks later. The germline gives CDR1 MNHEY, CDR2 SVGAGI. Trimming shortened V by 6 bases and J by 2 bases, and 14 bases separated the two germline ends. This CDR3 is 14 amino acids long. Method: immunoSEQ multiplex PCR; TCRdb's copy keeps in-frame clones and lacks some. The sample lists 120,000 or so clones, 81% occurring once. Source: blood, taken from a patient whose treatment included radiotherapy and nephrectomy. The receptor was derived from a man aged 45 to 65 with renal cell carcinoma. This chain uses TRBV6-5 with TRBJ2-7; no definite D call. CDR3 sequence (DNA): TGTGCCAGCAGCGCCAAATCTACGACCTACGAGCAGTACTTC. It is translated as CASSAKSTTYEQYF.